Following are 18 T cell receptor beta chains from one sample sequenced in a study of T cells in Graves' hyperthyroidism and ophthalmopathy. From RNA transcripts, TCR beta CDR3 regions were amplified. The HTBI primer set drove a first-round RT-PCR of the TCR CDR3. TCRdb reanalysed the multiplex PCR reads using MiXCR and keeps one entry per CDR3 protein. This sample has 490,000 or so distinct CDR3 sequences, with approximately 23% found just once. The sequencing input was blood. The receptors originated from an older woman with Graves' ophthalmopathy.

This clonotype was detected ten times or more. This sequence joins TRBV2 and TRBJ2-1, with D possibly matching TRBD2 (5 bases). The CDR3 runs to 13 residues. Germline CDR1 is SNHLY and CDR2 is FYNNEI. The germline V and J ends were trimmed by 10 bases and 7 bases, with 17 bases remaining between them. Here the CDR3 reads CANPRERGNEQFF. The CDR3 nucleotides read TGTGCCAACCCCCGGGAACGAGGGAATGAGCAGTTCTTC.

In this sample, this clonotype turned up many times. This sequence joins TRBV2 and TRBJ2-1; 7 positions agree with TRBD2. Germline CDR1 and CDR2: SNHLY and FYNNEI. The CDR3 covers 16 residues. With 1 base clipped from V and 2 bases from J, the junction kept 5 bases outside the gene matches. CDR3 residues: CASSEGGGRPYNEQFF. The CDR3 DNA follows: TGTGCCAGCAGTGAAGGGGGCGGGAGACCCTACAATGAGCAGTTCTTC.

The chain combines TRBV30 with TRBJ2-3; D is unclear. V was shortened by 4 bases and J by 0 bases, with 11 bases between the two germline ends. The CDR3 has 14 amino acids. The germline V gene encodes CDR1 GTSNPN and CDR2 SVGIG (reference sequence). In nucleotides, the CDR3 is TGTGCCTGGAATTATCGGGCAAGCACAGATACGCAGTATTTT. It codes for CAWNYRASTDTQYF.

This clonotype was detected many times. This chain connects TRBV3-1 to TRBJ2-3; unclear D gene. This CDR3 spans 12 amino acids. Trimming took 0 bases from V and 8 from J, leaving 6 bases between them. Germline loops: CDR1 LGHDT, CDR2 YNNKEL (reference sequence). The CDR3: CASSQDQGTQYF. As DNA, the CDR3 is TGTGCCAGCAGCCAAGATCAAGGTACGCAGTATTTT.

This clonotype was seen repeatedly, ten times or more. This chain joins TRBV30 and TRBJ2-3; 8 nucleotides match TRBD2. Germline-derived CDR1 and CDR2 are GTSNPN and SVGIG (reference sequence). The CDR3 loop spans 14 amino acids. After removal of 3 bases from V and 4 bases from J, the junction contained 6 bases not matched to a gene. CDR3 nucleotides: TGTGCCTGGAGAATACCGGGAGGGGCAGATACGCAGTATTTT. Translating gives CAWRIPGGADTQYF.

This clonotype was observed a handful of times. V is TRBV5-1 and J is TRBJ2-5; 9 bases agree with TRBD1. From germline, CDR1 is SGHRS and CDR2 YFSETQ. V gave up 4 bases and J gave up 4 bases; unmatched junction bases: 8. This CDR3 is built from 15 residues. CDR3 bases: TGCGCCAGCAGCCAATACAGGGGGCGAGCAGAGACCCAGTACTTC. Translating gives CASSQYRGRAETQYF. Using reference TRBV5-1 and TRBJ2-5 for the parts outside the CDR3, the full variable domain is KAGVTQTPRYLIKTRGQQVTLSCSPISGHRSVSWYQQTPGQGLQFLFEYFSETQRNKGNFPGRFSGRQFSNSRSEMNVSTLELGDSALYLCASSQYRGRAETQYFGPGTRLLVL.

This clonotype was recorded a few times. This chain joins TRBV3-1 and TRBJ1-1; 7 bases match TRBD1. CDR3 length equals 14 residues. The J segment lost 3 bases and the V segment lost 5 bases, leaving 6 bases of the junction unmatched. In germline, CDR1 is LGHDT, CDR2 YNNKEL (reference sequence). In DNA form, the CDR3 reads TGTGCCAGCAGCGACAGACAGGGTGACACTGAAGCTTTCTTT. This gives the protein CASSDRQGDTEAFF.

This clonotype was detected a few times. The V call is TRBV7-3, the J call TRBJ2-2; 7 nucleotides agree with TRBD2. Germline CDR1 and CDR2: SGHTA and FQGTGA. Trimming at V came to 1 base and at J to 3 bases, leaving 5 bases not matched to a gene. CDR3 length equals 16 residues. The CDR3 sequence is CASSLKAGSYTGELFF. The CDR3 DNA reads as TGTGCCAGCAGCTTAAAAGCGGGAAGCTACACCGGGGAGCTGTTTTTT.

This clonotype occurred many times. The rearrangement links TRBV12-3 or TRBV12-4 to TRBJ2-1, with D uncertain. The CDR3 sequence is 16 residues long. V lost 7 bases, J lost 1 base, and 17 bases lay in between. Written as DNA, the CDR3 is TGTGCCAGCATCTCGAGACAAGCCCCATCCTACAATGAGCAGTTCTTC. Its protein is CASISRQAPSYNEQFF.

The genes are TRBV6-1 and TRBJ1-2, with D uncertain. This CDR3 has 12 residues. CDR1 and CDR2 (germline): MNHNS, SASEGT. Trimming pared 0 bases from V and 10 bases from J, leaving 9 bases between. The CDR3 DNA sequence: TGTGCCAGCAGTGAAGCGCCCAGGAACTACACCTTC. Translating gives CASSEAPRNYTF.

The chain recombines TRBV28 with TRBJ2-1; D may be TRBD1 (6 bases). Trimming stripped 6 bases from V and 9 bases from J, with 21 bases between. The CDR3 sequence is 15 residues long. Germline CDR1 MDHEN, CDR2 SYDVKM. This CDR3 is CASSQDLGDTSEQFF. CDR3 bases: TGTGCCAGCAGCCAAGATCTAGGGGACACGAGTGAGCAGTTCTTC.

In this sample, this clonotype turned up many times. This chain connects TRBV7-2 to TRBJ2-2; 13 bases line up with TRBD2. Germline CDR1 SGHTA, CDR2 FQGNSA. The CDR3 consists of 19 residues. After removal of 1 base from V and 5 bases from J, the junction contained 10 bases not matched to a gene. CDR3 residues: CASSLELAGGPGGTGELFF. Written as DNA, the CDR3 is TGTGCCAGCAGCTTAGAACTAGCGGGAGGGCCTGGAGGAACCGGGGAGCTGTTTTTT.

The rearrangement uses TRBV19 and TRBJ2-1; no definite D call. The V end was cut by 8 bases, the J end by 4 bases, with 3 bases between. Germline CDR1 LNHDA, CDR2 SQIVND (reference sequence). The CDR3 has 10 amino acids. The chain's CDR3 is CASPYNEQFF. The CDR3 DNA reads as TGTGCCAGTCCTTACAATGAGCAGTTCTTC. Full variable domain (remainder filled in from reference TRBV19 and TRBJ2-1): DGGITQSPKYLFRKEGQNVTLSCEQNLNHDAMYWYRQDPGQGLRLIYYSQIVNDFQKGDIAEGYSVSREKKESFPLTVTSAQKNPTAFYLCASPYNEQFFGPGTRLTVL.

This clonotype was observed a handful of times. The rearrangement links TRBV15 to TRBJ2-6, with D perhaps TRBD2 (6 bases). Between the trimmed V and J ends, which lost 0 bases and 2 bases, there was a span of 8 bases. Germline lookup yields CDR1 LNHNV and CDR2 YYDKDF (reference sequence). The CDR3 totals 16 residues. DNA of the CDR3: TGTGCCACCAGCAGAGATCGGGGGACTGGGGCCAACGTCCTGACTTTC. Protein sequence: CATSRDRGTGANVLTF.

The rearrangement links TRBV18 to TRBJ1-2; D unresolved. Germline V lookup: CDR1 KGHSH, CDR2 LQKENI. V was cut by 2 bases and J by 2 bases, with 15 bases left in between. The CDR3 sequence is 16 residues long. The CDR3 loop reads CASSPMARQNNYGYTF. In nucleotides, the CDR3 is TGTGCCAGCTCACCAATGGCAAGGCAGAACAACTATGGCTACACCTTC.

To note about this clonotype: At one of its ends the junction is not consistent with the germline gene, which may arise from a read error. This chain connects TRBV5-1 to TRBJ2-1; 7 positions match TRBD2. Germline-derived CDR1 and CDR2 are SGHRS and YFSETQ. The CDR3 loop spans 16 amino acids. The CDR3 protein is CVSSLRGGSLYNEQFF. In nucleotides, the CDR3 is TGCGTCAGCAGCTTGAGGGGCGGGAGCCTCTACAATGAGCAGTTCTTC.

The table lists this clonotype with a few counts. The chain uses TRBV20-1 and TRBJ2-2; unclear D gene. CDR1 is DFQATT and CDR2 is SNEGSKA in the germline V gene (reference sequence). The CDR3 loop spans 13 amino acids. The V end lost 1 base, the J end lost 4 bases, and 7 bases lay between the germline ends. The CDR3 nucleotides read TGCAGTGCTAGAGTTCCCTCCACCGGGGAGCTGTTTTTT. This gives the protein CSARVPSTGELFF.

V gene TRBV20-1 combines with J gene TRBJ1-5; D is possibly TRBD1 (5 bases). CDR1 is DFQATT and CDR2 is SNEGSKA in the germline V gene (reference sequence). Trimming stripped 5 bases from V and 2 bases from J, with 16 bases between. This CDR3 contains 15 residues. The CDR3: CSAGIAGRGNQPQHF. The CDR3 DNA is TGCAGTGCTGGGATTGCGGGACGGGGCAATCAGCCCCAGCATTTT.